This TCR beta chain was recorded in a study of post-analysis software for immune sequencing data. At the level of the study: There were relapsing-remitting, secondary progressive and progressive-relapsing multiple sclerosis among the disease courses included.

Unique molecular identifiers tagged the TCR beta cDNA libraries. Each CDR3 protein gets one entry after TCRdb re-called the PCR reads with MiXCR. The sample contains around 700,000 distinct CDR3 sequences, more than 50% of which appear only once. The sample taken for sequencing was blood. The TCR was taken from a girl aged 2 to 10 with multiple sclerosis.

The CDR3 loop is CASSRPSFRHSSEYNEQFF. CDR3 coding DNA: TGTGCCAGCAGCCGGCCCAGTTTCAGACATAGCTCGGAGTACAATGAGCAGTTCTTC. The chain is built from TRBV6-2 or TRBV6-3 and TRBJ2-1; D unresolved. V was shortened by 6 bases and J by 4 bases, with 28 bases between the two germline ends. In germline, CDR1 is MNHEY, CDR2 SVGEGT. This CDR3 spans 19 amino acids.